The present TCR beta chain was sequenced within a study of blood T cell repertoires in COVID-19. About the research overall: Sample material is recorded as cDNA or gDNA derived from T cells, B-cell-depleted T cells, or PBMCs.

Sequenced by immunoSEQ multiplex PCR; TCRdb stores in-frame clones only, minus some. The data hold over 95,000 clones, with about 87% observed a single time. The receptor's source is a woman aged 50 to 60 with acute or convalescent COVID-19. The specimen sequenced was peripheral blood.

In DNA form, the CDR3 reads TGTGCCAGCAGTTTTTCTTCGAACACCGGGGAGCTGTTTTTT. Protein product: CASSFSSNTGELFF. The chain recombines TRBV27 with TRBJ2-2; D gene unclear. V was cut by 3 bases and J by 0 bases, with 5 bases left in between. This CDR3 spans 14 amino acids. The germline V gene has CDR1 MNHEY and CDR2 SMNVEV (reference sequence).